Shown below are 21 T cell receptor beta chains from a single sample sequenced in a study of T cells in Graves' hyperthyroidism and ophthalmopathy. Amplification yielded TCR beta CDR3 regions, with RNA transcripts as the source. A first-round RT-PCR of the TCR CDR3 used the HTBI primer set. TCRdb independently ran MiXCR on the multiplex PCR reads; one entry per CDR3 protein. The sample has approximately 490,000 distinct CDR3 sequences; about 22% are singletons. Sample: blood. The source of these receptors is a woman in her 70s with Graves' ophthalmopathy.

CDR3 residues: CASTITLGGSTDTQYF. CDR3 bases: TGTGCCAGCACTATTACCCTGGGGGGCAGCACAGATACGCAGTATTTT. V is TRBV6-1 and J is TRBJ2-3, with D perhaps given as TRBD1 or TRBD2 (6 bases each). Germline values: CDR1 MNHNS, CDR2 SASEGT. Trimming pared 7 bases from V and 0 bases from J, leaving 17 bases between. The CDR3 is made up of 16 amino acids.

V usage is TRBV10-1 and J usage is TRBJ2-1, with D perhaps TRBD2 (5 bases). CDR1 and CDR2 from the germline V gene are WNHNN and SYGVQD (reference sequence). This CDR3 has 13 residues. V lost 3 bases, J lost 8 bases, and 11 bases lay in between. The CDR3 spells CASSESSSYEQFF. In DNA, the CDR3 is TGCGCCAGCAGTGAATCTAGCTCTTATGAGCAGTTCTTC.

Only a few counts were recorded for this clonotype. The gene calls are TRBV10-3 and TRBJ2-3; no firm D call. The CDR3 covers 13 residues. Trimming took off 4 bases at V and 2 bases at J, with 7 bases between the two ends. Germline CDR1 and CDR2: ENHRY and SYGVKD. The CDR3 here is CAISGSVTDTQYF. The CDR3 nucleotides read TGTGCCATCAGTGGTTCGGTCACAGATACGCAGTATTTT.

This clonotype was recorded a few times. This rearrangement joins TRBV6-1 to TRBJ2-5; 10 bases fit TRBD1. This CDR3 is built from 17 residues. With 5 bases clipped from V and 4 bases from J, the junction kept 13 bases outside the gene matches. The germline V gene encodes CDR1 MNHNS and CDR2 SASEGT. This CDR3 is CASSPRAGTGASETQYF. Here the CDR3 DNA reads TGTGCCAGCAGTCCTCGGGCCGGGACAGGGGCCTCAGAGACCCAGTACTTC.

This clonotype was counted at least ten times. The chain links TRBV12-3 or TRBV12-4 to TRBJ1-1; D not resolved. CDR3 length equals 14 residues. V lost 3 bases and J 0 bases, leaving 8 bases between the germline ends. This chain's CDR3 is CASSFFQVNTEAFF. The CDR3 DNA is TGTGCCAGCAGTTTTTTCCAGGTGAACACTGAAGCTTTCTTT.

The chain recombines TRBV7-3 with TRBJ2-7; D perhaps matches TRBD2 (5 bases). CDR3 length: 20 amino acids. From germline, CDR1 is SGHTA and CDR2 FQGTGA. The V end was cut by 2 bases, the J end by 3 bases, with 29 bases between. CDR3 sequence reads: CASSLVLSGLPRNGIYEQYF. CDR3 DNA: TGTGCCAGCAGCTTAGTTTTATCCGGGCTGCCCCGTAACGGGATCTACGAGCAGTACTTC.

V usage is TRBV4-1 and J usage is TRBJ2-1; D is unclear. V was clipped by 4 bases and J by 2 bases, with 6 bases between them. Germline V gene lookup returns CDR1 MGHRA and CDR2 YSYEKL. The CDR3 spans 13 residues. This chain's CDR3 is CASSPSPYNEQFF. CDR3 in DNA: TGCGCCAGCAGCCCTTCGCCCTACAATGAGCAGTTCTTC.

This clonotype was detected a few times. This sequence joins TRBV6-1 and TRBJ1-6; 9 positions agree with TRBD1. CDR3 length: 14 residues. Per the germline V gene, CDR1 is MNHNS and CDR2 is SASEGT. Trimming cost V 5 bases and J 9 bases; bases outside gene matches: 5. CDR3 sequence (DNA): TGTGCCAGCAGTAAGGACAGGGGTGGTTCACCCCTCCACTTT. This sequence encodes CASSKDRGGSPLHF.

This clonotype was found a few times. The chain links TRBV6-1 to TRBJ1-5; the match to TRBD1 covers 9 bases. Germline V gene lookup returns CDR1 MNHNS and CDR2 SASEGT. This CDR3 has 14 residues. The V gene end was trimmed by 6 bases and the J gene end by 5 bases; junction bases not matched to a gene: 5. CDR3 coding DNA: TGTGCCAGCAGGGGGGACAGGGTGCATCAGCCCCAGCATTTT. This translates into CASRGDRVHQPQHF.

The chain couples TRBV20-1 to TRBJ2-6, with 7 positions matching TRBD2. The CDR3 consists of 16 residues. Unmatched junction bases numbered 7, after V lost 2 bases and J lost 3 bases. The germline CDR1 and CDR2 sequences are DFQATT and SNEGSKA (reference sequence). CDR3 coding DNA: TGCAGTGCTAGAACTCTTACTAGCGTTGGGGCCAACGTCCTGACTTTC. Its protein product is CSARTLTSVGANVLTF.

A few counts support this clonotype. The chain carries TRBV3-1 and TRBJ1-4; D is unclear. V was clipped by 2 bases and J by 0 bases, with 4 bases between them. The V gene's germline CDR1 is LGHDT and CDR2 YNNKEL (reference sequence). The length of the CDR3 is 14 residues. In DNA form, the CDR3 reads TGTGCCAGCAGCCAAAAGACAACTAATGAAAAACTGTTTTTT. It yields the protein CASSQKTTNEKLFF.

J is TRBJ1-6 and V is TRBV20-1, with TRBD1 as a possible D gene (5 bases). This CDR3 contains 15 residues. V shed 5 bases and J shed 1 base, with 12 bases lying between them. Germline assignment: CDR1 DFQATT and CDR2 SNEGSKA (reference sequence). The CDR3 DNA follows: TGCAGTGCTCAGAACAGGTTGTCCTATAATTCACCCCTCCACTTT. This encodes CSAQNRLSYNSPLHF.

The V call is TRBV10-3, the J call TRBJ1-1; D remains unclear. The CDR3 length is 12 residues. Germline CDR1 ENHRY, CDR2 SYGVKD. Trimming shortened V by 10 bases and J by 4 bases, and 13 bases separated the two germline ends. Here the CDR3 reads CATLSPSTEAFF. CDR3 in DNA: TGTGCCACCCTGAGTCCTAGCACTGAAGCTTTCTTT.

This clonotype was detected only a few times. The chain is built from TRBV7-9 and TRBJ2-1; 9 bases fit TRBD1. Germline assignment: CDR1 SEHNR and CDR2 FQNEAQ (reference sequence). V dropped 11 bases and J dropped 10; count of bases not matched to a gene: 12. CDR3 length: 13 residues. CDR3 in amino acids: CADSQGARVEQFF. CDR3 nucleotides: TGTGCCGATTCACAGGGGGCAAGGGTCGAGCAGTTCTTC. The full variable domain, with the rest looked up from reference TRBV7-9 and TRBJ2-1, is DTGVSQNPRHKITKRGQNVTFRCDPISEHNRLYWYRQTLGQGPEFLTYFQNEAQLEKSRLLSDRFSAERPKGSFSTLEIQRTEQGDSAMYLCADSQGARVEQFFGPGTRLTVL.

This rearrangement joins TRBV6-1 to TRBJ1-2; D possibly corresponds to TRBD1 (5 bases). The V and J ends lost 8 bases and 8 bases respectively, with 30 bases between them. This CDR3 contains 17 residues. Germline CDR1 and CDR2: MNHNS and SASEGT. CDR3 nucleotide sequence: TGTGCCAGCTCCGGGGGGTCAAACTTCCCTGGACCCTTGGGCTACACCTTC. This gives the protein CASSGGSNFPGPLGYTF.

The rearrangement uses TRBV15 and TRBJ2-7; D not resolved. The CDR3 consists of 14 residues. Germline loops: CDR1 LNHNV, CDR2 YYDKDF (reference sequence). The V end was cut by 5 bases, the J end by 7 bases, with 18 bases between. CDR3 nucleotides: TGTGCCACCAGCTTAGACACTCGGGCTCGAGAGCAGTACTTC. Its translation: CATSLDTRAREQYF.

This chain connects TRBV3-1 to TRBJ1-1, with 9 bases lining up with TRBD1. V was pared by 3 bases and J by 5 bases, with 13 bases of the junction left unmatched. This CDR3 has 17 residues. In germline, CDR1 is LGHDT, CDR2 YNNKEL (reference sequence). DNA for the CDR3: TGTGCCAGCAGCCATCAACAGGGGGCAGATCGTTGGACTGAAGCTTTCTTT. This translates into CASSHQQGADRWTEAFF. Combining the CDR3 with reference TRBV3-1 and TRBJ1-1 gives the whole variable domain DTAVSQTPKYLVTQMGNDKSIKCEQNLGHDTMYWYKQDSKKFLKIMFSYNNKELIINETVPNRFSPKSPDKAHLNLHINSLELGDSAVYFCASSHQQGADRWTEAFFGQGTRLTVV.

This clonotype was counted a few times. V is TRBV28 and J is TRBJ2-2, with 14 bases matching TRBD2. The CDR3 has 20 amino acids. After removal of 3 bases from V and 3 bases from J, the junction contained 12 bases not matched to a gene. The V gene's germline CDR1 is MDHEN and CDR2 SYDVKM. The CDR3 DNA is TGTGCCAGCAGTTTCCTATATCGGACTAGCGGGAGGTTCTACACCGGGGAGCTGTTTTTT. The encoded protein is CASSFLYRTSGRFYTGELFF.

The V gene is TRBV7-8, the J gene TRBJ1-6; 11 bases map to TRBD1. The CDR3 totals 16 residues. Germline V gene data show CDR1 as SGHVS and CDR2 as FQNEAQ. V gave up 3 bases and J gave up 4 bases; unmatched junction bases: 2. The CDR3 DNA sequence: TGTGCCAGCAGCTTCCGGGACAGGGGGTATAATTCACCCCTCCACTTT. It yields the protein CASSFRDRGYNSPLHF.

V gene TRBV5-1 combines with J gene TRBJ2-1; 12 bases line up with TRBD1. Germline CDR1 and CDR2: SGHRS and YFSETQ. The CDR3 sequence is 15 residues long. Trimming cost V 5 bases and J 4 bases; bases outside gene matches: 4. CDR3 protein: CASRPGQGAYNEQFF. The CDR3 nucleotides read TGCGCCAGCAGGCCGGGACAGGGGGCTTACAATGAGCAGTTCTTC.

This clonotype was observed a handful of times. This sequence joins TRBV5-1 and TRBJ2-3; D unclear. Trimming took off 0 bases at V and 0 bases at J, with 8 bases between the two ends. In germline, CDR1 is SGHRS, CDR2 YFSETQ. The length of the CDR3 is 15 residues. The CDR3 nucleotides read TGCGCCAGCAGCTTGGAAGCAACAAGCACAGATACGCAGTATTTT. As protein: CASSLEATSTDTQYF.